A selection of T cell receptor beta chains follows, all from one sample in a study of blood T cell repertoires in COVID-19. Profiling relied on immunoSEQ multiplex PCR, and the TCRdb table lists in-frame clones only, not all of them. The sample consists of some 70,000 clones, about 80% of them appearing once. Sequencing used peripheral blood. These receptors came from a human donor in a cohort sampled during active COVID-19. Both conserved end residues are part of each CDR3. D genes are given only for firm matches. Some rows have no size entry. The others give once, few or many, or a class for an expanded clone.

- | TRBJ2-3 | TRBV19 | - | TGTGCCAGTAGATCTGGGCCAGCGGTCACAGATACGCAGTATTTT | CASRSGPAVTDTQYF
- | TRBJ1-3 | TRBV27 | few | TGTGCCAGCAGTTTATCTGGCAGGGTCTCTGGAAACACCATATATTTT | CASSLSGRVSGNTIYF
TRBD1 | TRBJ2-1 | TRBV5-5 | few | TGTGCCAGCAGCACCAAAGGACAGGGGAGTGAGCAGTTCTTC | CASSTKGQGSEQFF
- | TRBJ2-4 | TRBV28 | - | TGTGCCAGCAGTTTGGAGAGACGGGGCAAAAACATTCAGTACTTC | CASSLERRGKNIQYF
- | TRBJ2-5 | TRBV18 | - | TGTGCCAGCTCACGCGGACAACTCCAAGAGACCCAGTACTTC | CASSRGQLQETQYF
- | TRBJ2-2 | TRBV11-2 | - | TGTGCCAGCAGCCGAGAAAACACCGGGGAGCTGTTTTTT | CASSRENTGELFF
- | TRBJ1-1 | TRBV9 | - | TGTGCCAGCAGCCCCCGAGTAGGGGCTGAAGCTTTCTTT | CASSPRVGAEAFF
TRBD1 | TRBJ2-3 | TRBV24-1 | - | TGTGCCACCAGTGATTTAGGACAGGGGACAGATACGCAGTATTTT | CATSDLGQGTDTQYF
- | TRBJ2-1 | TRBV6-2/TRBV6-3 | once | TGTGCCAGCAGTACGGACAGAAGGCTTAACAATGAGCAGTTCTTC | CASSTDRRLNNEQFF
TRBD1 | TRBJ2-7 | TRBV5-1 | - | TGCGCCAGCAGCTTGGGCGAGGGGGCGGGCGAGCAGTACTTC | CASSLGEGAGEQYF
TRBD1 | TRBJ1-5 | TRBV9 | - | TGTGCCAGCATGTGGGACAGGGACCCCTTTGACGTGAATCAGCCCCAGCATTTT | CASMWDRDPFDVNQPQHF
TRBD2 | TRBJ2-1 | TRBV18 | - | TGTGCCAACATCCTAGCGGGGTCCAATGAGCAGTTCTTC | CANILAGSNEQFF
TRBD2 | TRBJ2-2 | TRBV7-3 | - | TGTGCCAGCAGCTTAAGTCCGGGGAGGGAAACCGGGGAGCTGTTTTTT | CASSLSPGRETGELFF
TRBD2 | TRBJ2-4 | TRBV7-2 | - | TGTGCCAGCAGCTTCACTAGCGGGGGGGCAGCCAAAAACATTCAGTACTTC | CASSFTSGGAAKNIQYF
TRBD1 | TRBJ1-1 | TRBV11-2 | - | TGTGCCAGCAGCCTAACGGACAGGGCGCCTCGTACTGAAGCTTTCTTT | CASSLTDRAPRTEAFF
TRBD2 | TRBJ2-3 | TRBV6-2/TRBV6-3 | - | TGTGCCAGCAGTCGGGGGGTCGGGGGAGGTGATACGCAGTATTTT | CASSRGVGGGDTQYF
- | TRBJ2-1 | TRBV28 | - | TGTGCCAGCAGTTTAGGCGGGAAAACCTACAATGAGCAGTTCTTC | CASSLGGKTYNEQFF
TRBD2 | TRBJ2-2 | TRBV2 | - | TGTGCCAGCACCCTACTAGCGAGTGGGACCGGGGAGCTGTTTTTT | CASTLLASGTGELFF
TRBD1 | TRBJ1-4 | TRBV4-3 | - | TGCGCCAGCAGCCCTAGTTCGACAGGGGGAAATGAAAAACTGTTTTTT | CASSPSSTGGNEKLFF
- | TRBJ1-2 | TRBV10-1 | - | TGCGCCAGCAGTCTATGTGAACAGGGCTATGGCTACACCTTC | CASSLCEQGYGYTF
- | TRBJ1-1 | TRBV4-2 | - | TGTGCCAGCAGCCAAGACAGGGTGAACACTGAAGTTTTCTTT | CASSQDRVNTEVFF
TRBD1 | TRBJ2-2 | TRBV30 | - | TGTGCCTGGAAGGGACAGGTCGCCACCGGGGAGCTGTTTTTT | CAWKGQVATGELFF
- | TRBJ2-3 | TRBV7-9 | - | TGTGCCAGCAGCTTTAACCAACCCGGAGATACGCAGTATTTT | CASSFNQPGDTQYF
- | TRBJ1-2 | TRBV18 | - | TGTGCCAGCTCACCCGCAGGGGACCACTATGGCTACACCTTC | CASSPAGDHYGYTF
TRBD2 | TRBJ2-3 | TRBV5-1 | - | TGCGCCAGCAGCCGGAGCGGGAGCGGAACAGATACGCAGTATTTT | CASSRSGSGTDTQYF
- | TRBJ1-3 | TRBV9 | - | TGTGCCAGCAGCCCGACGACCCGGGGGGGTGGTAGAAACACCATATATTTT | CASSPTTRGGGRNTIYF
TRBD1 | TRBJ1-4 | TRBV4-1 | few | TGCGCCAGCAGCCAAGAAGGGACAGGGGGCTCAACTAATGAAAAACTGTTTTTT | CASSQEGTGGSTNEKLFF
- | TRBJ1-5 | TRBV7-2 | - | TGTGCCAGCAGCTTAGAAGCTGGTTTAAATCAGCCCCAGCATTTT | CASSLEAGLNQPQHF
- | TRBJ2-3 | TRBV12-3/TRBV12-4 | once | TGTGCCAGCAGTTTGGTGGCTCAGTATTTT | CASSLVAQYF
- | TRBJ2-1 | TRBV29-1 | - | TGCAGCGTTACCCAGGGTCTCGATGAGCAGTTCTTC | CSVTQGLDEQFF
- | TRBJ2-5 | TRBV19 | - | TGTGCCAGTAGTACTTCCGGCCAAGAGACCCAGTACTTC | CASSTSGQETQYF
TRBD2 | TRBJ2-3 | TRBV9 | - | TGTGCCAGCAGCTCTCGGGGGGGAAACACAGATACGCAGTATTTT | CASSSRGGNTDTQYF
TRBD1 | TRBJ2-7 | TRBV7-2 | - | TGTGCCAGCAGCTCACAGGGGGCAGGGGAGCAGTACTTC | CASSSQGAGEQYF
- | TRBJ2-1 | TRBV7-3 | - | TGTGCCAGCAGTCCCAGCGGCCAGGGGGGTGAGCAGTTCTTC | CASSPSGQGGEQFF
- | TRBJ2-2 | TRBV7-9 | - | TGTGCCAGCAGCCGACCCCGAGACAGAGCGAACACCGGGGAGCTGTTTTTT | CASSRPRDRANTGELFF
TRBD1 | TRBJ1-1 | TRBV19 | - | TGTGCCAGTAGTGTTACAGGGGGCGAAGCTTTCTTT | CASSVTGGEAFF
- | TRBJ1-3 | TRBV4-2 | once | TGTGCCAGCAGCCAAGATCGGCTTCGGGTCCCCGGAAACACCATATATTTT | CASSQDRLRVPGNTIYF
TRBD1 | TRBJ1-3 | TRBV9 | - | TGTGCCAGCAGTCGACAGGGGGACCCTGGAAACACCATATATTTT | CASSRQGDPGNTIYF
- | TRBJ2-5 | TRBV7-3 | - | TGTGCCAGCAGCCCCGGAGGGAGGCAAGAGACCCAGTACTTC | CASSPGGRQETQYF
- | TRBJ1-1 | TRBV11-3 | - | TGTGCCAGCAGTCGGGGGTCCACCACTGAAGCTTTCTTT | CASSRGSTTEAFF
- | TRBJ2-7 | TRBV6-2/TRBV6-3 | - | TGTGCCAGCAGTCCGACCTCGTGGACAGCTTACTCCTACGAGCAGTACTTC | CASSPTSWTAYSYEQYF
- | TRBJ1-3 | TRBV12-5 | - | TGTGCTAGTGGTTTGGGAGGAAAGGGGACATCGAGCTCTGGAAACACCATATATTTT | CASGLGGKGTSSSGNTIYF
- | TRBJ1-6 | TRBV9 | - | TGTGCCAGCTCCTTCCTCGACAGCTATAATTCACCCCTCCACTTT | CASSFLDSYNSPLHF
- | TRBJ1-3 | TRBV11-2 | - | TGTGCCAGCAGCCCGCGGGGGGGCCGAAACACCATATATTTT | CASSPRGGRNTIYF
- | TRBJ2-7 | TRBV11-1 | - | TGTGCCAGCACCCCTGATCGGGGTACTGGCTACGAGCAGTACTTC | CASTPDRGTGYEQYF
TRBD2 | TRBJ2-1 | TRBV6-2/TRBV6-3 | - | TGTGCCAGCAGTTACGTAGCGGGAGGGGCCCGGAGGAATGAGCAGTTCTTC | CASSYVAGGARRNEQFF
- | TRBJ2-3 | TRBV6-1 | - | TGTGCCAGCAGTGAGGGGGCGCGAGGCACAGATACGCAGTATTTT | CASSEGARGTDTQYF
- | TRBJ2-7 | TRBV11-2 | - | TGTGCCAGCAGCTTATGGGCAGTAGATATTCGCGAGCAGTACTTC | CASSLWAVDIREQYF
TRBD1 | TRBJ2-3 | TRBV4-1 | - | TGCGCCAGCAGCCAAGCGGACAGGGGCACAGATACGCAGTATTTT | CASSQADRGTDTQYF
- | TRBJ2-1 | TRBV14 | - | TGTGCCAGCAGCCGCGGGATGTACAATGAGCAGTTCTTC | CASSRGMYNEQFF
TRBD1 | TRBJ1-5 | TRBV24-1 | - | TGTGCCACCAGTGACCACAGGGGGCCCAATCAGCCCCAGCATTTT | CATSDHRGPNQPQHF